These 21 T cell receptor beta chains were all obtained from the same sample, sequenced in a study of blood T cell repertoires in COVID-19. Clones were read by immunoSEQ multiplex PCR, and TCRdb kept only the in-frame ones, dropping some. The sample holds some 170,000 clones; roughly 88% are singletons and the top ten take approximately 16%. Material for sequencing was PBMCs or T cells enriched from blood (not recorded which). These receptor sequences come from a man in his fifties or sixties who had recovered from COVID-19.

The J gene is TRBJ1-3, the V gene TRBV7-3, with D maybe TRBD1 (6 bases). CDR1 is SGHTA and CDR2 is FQGTGA in the germline V gene. This CDR3 is 16 amino acids long. Trimming shortened V by 5 bases and J by 2 bases, and 16 bases separated the two germline ends. The CDR3 bases are TGTGCCAGCAGCCTGAATCCACAGGGCGCTGGAAACACCATATATTTT. Residues: CASSLNPQGAGNTIYF.

The chain is built from TRBV25-1 and TRBJ2-1, with 11 nucleotides matching TRBD1. The ends lost 3 bases at V and 2 bases at J; junction bases unmatched: 6. The CDR3 spans 17 residues. Per the germline V gene, CDR1 is MGHDK and CDR2 is SYGVNS. Here the CDR3 reads CASSEWTGGAPYNEQFF. Written as DNA, the CDR3 is TGTGCCAGCAGTGAGTGGACAGGGGGCGCGCCCTACAATGAGCAGTTCTTC.

CDR3: CASSLGLGITEAFF. The CDR3 DNA is TGTGCCAGCAGCTTAGGACTCGGCATCACTGAAGCTTTCTTT. This sequence joins TRBV7-2 and TRBJ1-1; D gene ambiguous. V was shortened by 1 base and J by 4 bases, with 10 bases between the two germline ends. Looked up from germline, CDR1 is SGHTA and CDR2 is FQGNSA. There are 14 residues in the CDR3. The whole variable domain, filled in from reference TRBV7-2 and TRBJ1-1, reads GAGVSQSPSNKVTEKGKDVELRCDPISGHTALYWYRQSLGQGLEFLIYFQGNSAPDKSGLPSDRFSAERTGGSVSTLTIQRTQQEDSAVYLCASSLGLGITEAFFGQGTRLTVV.

The chain carries TRBV5-4 and TRBJ1-1, with D perhaps TRBD1 (6 bases). V shed 4 bases and J shed 1 base, with 17 bases lying between them. The CDR3 totals 16 residues. The germline V gene has CDR1 SGHNT and CDR2 YYREEE (reference sequence). In nucleotides, the CDR3 is TGTGCCAGCAGCAGGGGGAATTTGGGCTGGAACACTGAAGCTTTCTTT. Its protein is CASSRGNLGWNTEAFF.

The chain couples TRBV11-2 to TRBJ1-3, with a possible D match to TRBD1 (6 bases). Between the trimmed V and J ends, which lost 4 bases and 0 bases, there was a span of 16 bases. The CDR3 length is 17 residues. Germline loops: CDR1 SGHAT, CDR2 FQNNGV. CDR3 coding DNA: TGTGCCAGCAGCTCGACAGGCGTTACTAACTCTGGAAACACCATATATTTT. It specifies CASSSTGVTNSGNTIYF. Filled out from reference TRBV11-2 and TRBJ1-3, the complete variable domain reads EAGVAQSPRYKIIEKRQSVAFWCNPISGHATLYWYQQILGQGPKLLIQFQNNGVVDDSQLPKDRFSAERLKGVDSTLKIQPAKLEDSAVYLCASSSTGVTNSGNTIYFGEGSWLTVV.

In this sample, this clone turned up many times. This chain connects TRBV11-3 to TRBJ2-5, with 7 bases fitting TRBD1. V gave up 5 bases and J gave up 5 bases; unmatched junction bases: 8. Per germline, CDR1 SGHNT and CDR2 YENEEA. The CDR3 is 14 amino acids. The chain's CDR3 is CASSQGGEEETQYF. CDR3 DNA sequence: TGTGCCAGCAGCCAAGGGGGCGAGGAGGAGACCCAGTACTTC. Full variable domain (remainder filled in from reference TRBV11-3 and TRBJ2-5): EAGVVQSPRYKIIEKKQPVAFWCNPISGHNTLYWYLQNLGQGPELLIRYENEEAVDDSQLPKDRFSAERLKGVDSTLKIQPAELGDSAVYLCASSQGGEEETQYFGPGTRLLVL.

V is TRBV11-2 and J is TRBJ1-1; D is possibly TRBD1 (5 bases). CDR3 length equals 14 residues. V was pared by 6 bases and J by 2 bases, with 13 bases between. CDR1 SGHAT and CDR2 FQNNGV come from the germline V gene. The CDR3 nucleotides are TGTGCCAGCAGGCCGGACGGGGGAAACACTGAAGCTTTCTTT. It yields the protein CASRPDGGNTEAFF.

The CDR3 is CSVAAHMNTEAFF. The DNA for the CDR3 is TGCAGCGTTGCCGCTCACATGAACACTGAAGCTTTCTTT. V is TRBV29-1 and J is TRBJ1-1, with D uncertain. The CDR3 has 13 residues. V gave up 4 bases and J gave up 0 bases, with 9 bases separating them. In germline, CDR1 is SQVTM, CDR2 ANQGSEA.

Only one count was recorded for this clone. The rearrangement links TRBV16 to TRBJ2-2, with TRBD2 as a possible D gene (5 bases). Trimming took off 3 bases at V and 2 bases at J, with 10 bases between the two ends. This CDR3 is 15 amino acids long. Germline V gene sequence: CDR1 KGHSY, CDR2 FQNENV. In DNA, the CDR3 is TGTGCCAGCAGCCAGAACCGGGGTAACACCGGGGAGCTGTTTTTT. Its protein product is CASSQNRGNTGELFF.

The chain combines TRBV6-2 or TRBV6-3 with TRBJ1-6; a weak D match, TRBD1 (5 bases). Trimming took 4 bases from V and 5 from J, leaving 18 bases between them. Looked up from germline, CDR1 is MNHEY and CDR2 is SVGEGT. This CDR3 region has 17 residues. For the CDR3, the DNA is TGTGCCAGCAGTTTATTTCGAGCCCCCAGGGATAATTCACCCCTCCACTTT. Its protein product is CASSLFRAPRDNSPLHF.

This chain uses TRBV6-5 with TRBJ1-3; 8 bases match TRBD1. CDR1 is MNHEY and CDR2 is SVGAGI in the germline V gene. The CDR3 extends over 14 amino acids. The V gene end was trimmed by 5 bases and the J gene end by 2 bases; junction bases not matched to a gene: 2. CDR3 DNA: TGTGCCAGCAGTCCAGGGGGCACTGGAAACACCATATATTTT. Protein product: CASSPGGTGNTIYF.

V gene TRBV6-5 combines with J gene TRBJ2-5; 7 positions agree with TRBD1. This CDR3 is built from 15 residues. CDR1 MNHEY and CDR2 SVGAGI come from the germline V gene. Trimming at V came to 6 bases and at J to 2 bases, leaving 9 bases not matched to a gene. In DNA, the CDR3 is TGTGCCAGCAGGCCACTTGGACAGGCACAAGAGACCCAGTACTTC. Protein sequence: CASRPLGQAQETQYF.

The chain is built from TRBV7-2 and TRBJ1-6; the match to TRBD1 covers 10 bases. The CDR3 runs 14 residues. Germline CDR1 SGHTA, CDR2 FQGNSA. The ends lost 7 bases at V and 9 bases at J; junction bases unmatched: 6. CDR3 in DNA: TGTGCCAGCACCCCGGGACAGGGGCTTTCACCCCTCCACTTT. Translation: CASTPGQGLSPLHF.

J is TRBJ2-5 and V is TRBV3-1 (or the pseudogene TRBV3-2); D gene ambiguous. This CDR3 contains 11 residues. Germline V gene lookup returns CDR1 LGHDT and CDR2 YNNKEL (reference sequence). The germline V and J ends were trimmed by 4 bases and 4 bases, with 4 bases remaining between them. The CDR3 bases are TGTGCCAGCAGCCTAGTAGAGACCCAGTACTTC. Translated, it gives CASSLVETQYF.

This chain connects TRBV5-5 to TRBJ1-5; D is possibly TRBD1 (6 bases). Trimming removed 4 bases from V and 2 bases from J, with 19 bases in between. This CDR3 is 17 amino acids long. In germline, CDR1 is SGHKS, CDR2 YYEKEE (reference sequence). CDR3 sequence (DNA): TGTGCCAGCAGCGCGGACAGCCTTGAGAGAGGCAATCAGCCCCAGCATTTT. This gives the protein CASSADSLERGNQPQHF.

V and J are TRBV15 and TRBJ1-5, with D uncertain. This CDR3 contains 12 residues. Trimming took 0 bases from V and 7 from J, leaving 4 bases between them. Germline V gives CDR1 LNHNV, CDR2 YYDKDF (reference sequence). The CDR3 DNA follows: TGTGCCACCAGCAGAGATCAACAGCCCCAGCATTTT. It is translated as CATSRDQQPQHF.

The chain couples TRBV2 to TRBJ1-1, with D possibly matching TRBD1 (5 bases). Trimming took off 5 bases at V and 0 bases at J, with 13 bases between the two ends. Germline lookup yields CDR1 SNHLY and CDR2 FYNNEI. This CDR3 contains 15 residues. CDR3 in amino acids: CASSPRQTLNTEAFF. CDR3 coding DNA: TGTGCCAGCAGTCCCAGACAGACTCTGAACACTGAAGCTTTCTTT.

The rearrangement links TRBV19 to TRBJ1-5; TRBD1 matches 8 bases. Germline trimming cut 0 bases from V and 4 bases from J; bases unmatched to any gene: 8. The germline V gene has CDR1 LNHDA and CDR2 SQIVND (reference sequence). The CDR3 spans 17 residues. The CDR3 loop reads CASSIDRWTGLNQPQHF. The CDR3 bases are TGTGCCAGTAGTATAGATCGCTGGACAGGGCTTAATCAGCCCCAGCATTTT.

This chain connects TRBV27 to TRBJ1-5; no clear D. Germline CDR1 MNHEY, CDR2 SMNVEV (reference sequence). There are 16 residues in the CDR3. V dropped 6 bases and J dropped 2 bases, with 17 bases sitting between them. This CDR3 reads CASSRGGDSGNQPQHF. The CDR3 DNA reads TGTGCCAGCAGCCGGGGAGGTGATTCCGGCAATCAGCCCCAGCATTTT.

The V call is TRBV7-2, the J call TRBJ2-1, with 15 positions matching TRBD2. Germline V lookup: CDR1 SGHTA, CDR2 FQGNSA. The trim removed 3 bases at V and 7 bases at J, leaving 7 bases unmatched. CDR3 size: 17 residues. Here the CDR3 DNA reads TGTGCCAGCAGCTTCCGTGGACTAGCGGGGGGGCTAAATGAGCAGTTCTTC. It specifies CASSFRGLAGGLNEQFF.

Details on this clone: A much larger clone is a single base away; this may be a read error. The chain joins TRBV7-9 to TRBJ1-1, with D uncertain. This CDR3 comprises 13 residues. The germline V gene encodes CDR1 SEHNR and CDR2 FQNEAQ (reference sequence). Between the trimmed V and J ends, which lost 1 base and 1 base, there was a span of 4 bases. The CDR3 reads CASSLDQNTEAFF. CDR3 sequence (DNA): TGTGCCAGCAGCTTAGATCAGAACACTGAAGCTTTCTTT.